This T cell receptor (beta chain) was captured in a study of blood T cell repertoires in COVID-19. Study overall: From T cells, B-cell-depleted T cells, or PBMCs came the material, which was cDNA or gDNA.

Enrollment of patients from Seattle took place during active infection, with longitudinal follow-up. The CDR3 has 15 amino acids. CDR1 and CDR2 (germline): MNHEY, SVGAGI. The J segment lost 1 base and the V segment lost 4 bases, leaving 3 bases of the junction unmatched. Original processing methods: Reference gene primer amplification in the assay estimated nucleated cell counts. Clones were read by immunoSEQ multiplex PCR, and TCRdb kept only the in-frame ones, dropping some. V and J calls and clone size are copied from that table; D and trimming were computed from the DNA. The data hold approximately 160,000 clones, with around nine tenths observed a single time.

This chain uses TRBV6-5 with TRBJ2-1, with 8 bases fitting TRBD2. Sample: peripheral blood. The clonotype originates from a man between 60 and 75 years old with COVID-19, enrolled during active disease. The CDR3 DNA reads TGTGCCAGCAGTTTGGCTAGCGGGTCCTACAATGAGCAGTTCTTC. Translation gives CASSLASGSYNEQFF.